This entry concerns a single T cell receptor beta chain. This sample was included in a study of CD8 T cells in Susac syndrome. Random hexamers served to reverse transcribe roughly 0.5 to 1 ug RNA. TCRdb recomputed calls from the immunoSEQ multiplex PCR reads with MiXCR, one row per CDR3 protein. This sample carries fewer than 350,000 distinct CDR3 sequences, over 75% of them seen once, and the ten largest clones take around 0.2%. The CDR3 loop spans 13 amino acids. The V end lost 0 bases, the J end lost 9 bases, and 9 bases lay between the germline ends. Per the germline V gene, CDR1 is MNHEY and CDR2 is SMNVEV (reference sequence).

The genes are TRBV27 and TRBJ1-5; D not certain. The sequencing input was CD8+ T cells from PBMCs. The sequence came from a human donor with multiple sclerosis. Written as DNA, the CDR3 is TGTGCCAGCAGTTTATCGATCTGGGGGCCCCAGCATTTT. The encoded protein is CASSLSIWGPQHF.